The sequence of this T cell receptor (beta chain) was determined in a study of identical twins. TCRdb redid the calling of the 5' RACE reads with MiXCR, one entry per CDR3 protein. The sample yields hundreds of thousands of distinct CDR3 sequences, approximately 21% seen once. V was trimmed by 2 bases and J by 2 bases, leaving 11 bases between them. The CDR3 consists of 15 residues. These data are also associated with another study on T cells expressing NK-cell markers. Per that study: The TCR beta repertoires were obtained from sorted CD3+CD56+NKG2C+, CD3+CD56+NKG2C- and CD3+CD56-NKG2C+ T cells.

The sample was PBMCs. This chain connects TRBV6-7 to TRBJ2-3, with D perhaps TRBD1 or TRBD2 (5 bases each). TRBV6-7 is filed as an ORF, its function uncertain. This receptor was obtained from a woman in her late teens or twenties in good health. The CDR3 protein is CASSYRWDHTDTQYF. Here the CDR3 DNA reads TGTGCCAGCAGTTACCGTTGGGACCACACAGATACGCAGTATTTT.